This T cell receptor beta chain was observed in a study of T cells in Graves' hyperthyroidism and ophthalmopathy. Deletions cut 2 bases from V and 7 bases from J, with 16 bases between. Germline-derived CDR1 and CDR2 are SGHTS and YDEGEE. The CDR3 runs to 16 residues. On this clonotype itself: Its antigen is unidentified.

TCR beta CDR3 sequences were amplified from RNA transcripts. A first-round RT-PCR of the TCR CDR3 used the HTBI primer set. Each CDR3 protein gets one entry after TCRdb re-called the multiplex PCR reads with MiXCR. The sample includes 550,000 to 800,000 distinct CDR3 sequences, around 17% of them seen just once. The study, taken as a whole, reports: Blood shared most expanded thyroid clonotypes above 0.001. Ophthalmopathy and stable hyperthyroidism were told apart by a 13 V-J model.

Sequencing was done on a sample of blood. The chain combines TRBV5-8 with TRBJ1-6, with D unclear. This sequence was found in a man aged 18 to 30 with Graves' hyperthyroidism. The CDR3 DNA reads TGTGCCAGCAGCTTTGGCCGCCTACCTCTCAATTCACCCCTCCACTTT. Residues: CASSFGRLPLNSPLHF.